The 16 T cell receptor beta chains presented below share a single source sample, sequenced in a study of monozygotic twins with inflammatory bowel disease. From the 5' RACE reads, TCRdb lists one entry per CDR3 protein and no DNA. With 400,000 to 500,000 distinct CDR3 sequences in the sample, the ten largest clones hold 2% to 3%. The specimen sequenced was blood. Receptors originate from a human donor with ulcerative colitis or Crohn's disease, or a healthy co-twin of an affected twin (not recorded which).

The J gene is TRBJ2-2, the V gene TRBV20-1; the D call of TRBD1 rests on TCRdb alone, since no DNA is present to check it. The CDR3 totals 17 residues. From germline, CDR1 is DFQATT and CDR2 SNEGSKA (reference sequence). The CDR3 here is CSVPRYQTLRTTGELFF.

The rearrangement uses TRBV27 and TRBJ2-5; TCRdb's assignment of TRBD1 cannot be checked, as there is no DNA. The CDR3 is 14 amino acids. Germline values: CDR1 MNHEY, CDR2 SMNVEV (reference sequence). Here the CDR3 reads CASSRDSLEETQYF.

This sequence joins TRBV27 and TRBJ2-1; the D gene TCRdb calls, TRBD2, cannot be checked with no DNA. The CDR3 is made up of 16 amino acids. Germline V CDR1 and CDR2: MNHEY, SMNVEV (reference sequence). CDR3 in amino acids: CASSLSLAGGRDEQFF.

The chain has TRBV27 and TRBJ2-7; TCRdb designates TRBD2, a call that cannot be tested without DNA. The CDR3 totals 15 residues. The germline gives CDR1 MNHEY, CDR2 SMNVEV (reference sequence). CDR3 region: CASNYLAGSNYEQYF.

The chain is built from TRBV7-2 and TRBJ2-7; TCRdb outputs TRBD2, but without DNA this stays unchecked. The CDR3 has 13 residues. In germline, CDR1 is SGHTA, CDR2 FQGNSA. CDR3 region: CASSFRAQDEQYF.

The rearrangement links TRBV20-1 to TRBJ2-1; TCRdb proposes TRBD2, but this gene call is untestable without DNA. This CDR3 contains 14 residues. Germline CDR1 is DFQATT and CDR2 is SNEGSKA (reference sequence). CDR3 in amino acids: CSASVLAGGNEQFF.

The V call is TRBV20-1, the J call TRBJ2-3; checking the TCRdb D call of TRBD2 is not possible without DNA. CDR1 and CDR2 from the germline V gene are DFQATT and SNEGSKA (reference sequence). The CDR3 covers 18 residues. The CDR3 sequence: CSATYPGTSGRATDTQYF.

This rearrangement joins TRBV7-9 to TRBJ2-2; the D call from TCRdb, TRBD1, cannot be confirmed without DNA. The germline CDR1 and CDR2 sequences are SEHNR and FQNEAQ (reference sequence). The CDR3 is 15 residues long. Here the CDR3 reads CASSPRDKNTGELFF.

The chain is built from TRBV29-1 and TRBJ1-1. Germline CDR1 and CDR2: SQVTM and ANQGSEA. This CDR3 spans 11 amino acids. The CDR3 spells CSVVWHTEAFF.

The J gene is TRBJ2-5, the V gene TRBV28; the D call of TRBD1 rests on TCRdb alone, since no DNA is present to check it. CDR1 and CDR2 (germline): MDHEN, SYDVKM. This CDR3 spans 13 amino acids. The CDR3 reads CASTSTGGETQYF. Full variable domain (outside the CDR3, taken from reference TRBV28 and TRBJ2-5): DVKVTQSSRYLVKRTGEKVFLECVQDMDHENMFWYRQDPGLGLRLIYFSYDVKMKEKGDIPEGYSVSREKKERFSLILESASTNQTSMYLCASTSTGGETQYFGPGTRLLVL.

The CDR3 sequence is CASSVQGARREKLFF. The chain links TRBV6-1 to TRBJ1-4; checking the TCRdb D call of TRBD1 is not possible without DNA. This CDR3 has 15 amino acids. Per germline, CDR1 MNHNS and CDR2 SASEGT.

The chain recombines TRBV20-1 with TRBJ2-2; without DNA, the TCRdb call of TRBD1 cannot be checked. CDR3 size: 17 residues. Germline V gene sequence: CDR1 DFQATT, CDR2 SNEGSKA (reference sequence). The CDR3 protein is CSVQNPGQGGATGELFF.

The V and J genes are TRBV11-2 and TRBJ1-1; TCRdb gives TRBD1 as the D gene, but with no DNA this cannot be confirmed. The CDR3 extends over 12 amino acids. Germline V lookup: CDR1 SGHAT, CDR2 FQNNGV. CDR3 protein: CASSLDRGSAFF.

This chain joins TRBV14 and TRBJ2-5. This CDR3 spans 11 amino acids. The germline gives CDR1 SGHDN, CDR2 FVKESK. The CDR3 loop is CASSHLETQYF.

The chain recombines TRBV18 with TRBJ2-7; TCRdb indicates TRBD1, and absent DNA this call remains unverified. The V gene's germline CDR1 is KGHSH and CDR2 LQKENI. The CDR3 spans 15 residues. The chain's CDR3 is CASSPGGDPSYEQYF.

The chain has TRBV20-1 and TRBJ2-4; the D gene TCRdb calls, TRBD2, cannot be checked with no DNA. The CDR3 totals 16 residues. Germline V gene data show CDR1 as DFQATT and CDR2 as SNEGSKA (reference sequence). The CDR3 reads CSTGLAGRIAKNIQYF.